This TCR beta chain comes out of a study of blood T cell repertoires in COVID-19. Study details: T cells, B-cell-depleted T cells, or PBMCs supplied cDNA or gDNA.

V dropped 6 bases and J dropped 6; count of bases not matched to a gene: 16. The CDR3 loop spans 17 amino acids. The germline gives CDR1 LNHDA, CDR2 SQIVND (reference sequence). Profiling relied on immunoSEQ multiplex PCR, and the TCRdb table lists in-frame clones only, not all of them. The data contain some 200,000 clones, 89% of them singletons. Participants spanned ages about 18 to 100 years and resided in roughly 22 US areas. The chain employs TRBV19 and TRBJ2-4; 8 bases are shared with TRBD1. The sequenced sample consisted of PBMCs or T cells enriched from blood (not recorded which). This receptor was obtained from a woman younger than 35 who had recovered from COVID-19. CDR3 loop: CASSPPRGPQGGNIQYF. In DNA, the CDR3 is TGTGCCAGTAGCCCACCTAGGGGGCCACAGGGGGGAAACATTCAGTACTTC. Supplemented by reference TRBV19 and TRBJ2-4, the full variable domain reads DGGITQSPKYLFRKEGQNVTLSCEQNLNHDAMYWYRQDPGQGLRLIYYSQIVNDFQKGDIAEGYSVSREKKESFPLTVTSAQKNPTAFYLCASSPPRGPQGGNIQYFGAGTRLSVL.